This T cell receptor beta chain was sequenced during a study of Tregs in tolerant kidney transplant recipients. At the level of the study: Mixed chimerism was transient after nonmyeloablative marrow transplants from related graft donors. Notes on the study in general: Biological reproducibility was not directly addressed, but technical replication error appeared minimal.

Details on this clone: Its antigen is as yet unknown.

CD4+CD25+CD127- Tregs, CD4+CD25- non-Tregs, CD4 and CD8 cells were sorted. V shed 5 bases, J shed 4 bases, and the junction held 3 bases outside the gene matches. Per germline, CDR1 MDHEN and CDR2 SYDVKM. CDR3 length: 13 amino acids. Some clones are missing from TCRdb's copy, which holds only in-frame ones; the method was immunoSEQ multiplex PCR. This table holds roughly 64,000 clones, roughly 98% found once. The TCR comes from a human donor who received a combined kidney and bone marrow transplant. The sequencing used Tregs from blood, collected before the transplant. V and J are TRBV28 and TRBJ1-2; 8 bases are shared with TRBD1. The CDR3 bases are TGTGCCAGCAGTGGACAGGGAAGCTATGGCTACACCTTC. This codes for CASSGQGSYGYTF.